This record covers a single T cell receptor beta chain. The data derive from a study of blood T cell repertoires in COVID-19. Turning to the study itself: Material from acute and convalescent COVID-19 was sourced from the United States, Italy and Spain.

Assay used: immunoSEQ multiplex PCR; TCRdb lists only in-frame clones, some missing. The sample holds about 280,000 clones, 70% to 90% seen once. Sequencing was done on a sample of PBMCs or T cells enriched from blood (not recorded which). The clonotype comes from a woman in her twenties or thirties with acute COVID-19.

CDR3 nucleotides: TGTGCCAGCAGTTGGGCCCCCTCGGGGGCCAACGTCCTGACTTTC. Translation gives CASSWAPSGANVLTF. The chain combines TRBV7-3 with TRBJ2-6; D gene uncertain. CDR1 and CDR2 (germline): SGHTA, FQGTGA. Trimming pared 6 bases from V and 4 bases from J, leaving 13 bases between. The CDR3 runs 15 residues.